This TCR beta chain was observed in a study of control samples from healthy donors and cancer patients. The method was immunoSEQ multiplex PCR; TCRdb's version includes in-frame clones alone and lacks a portion of them. The sample holds about 42,000 clones, roughly 83% seen once. From germline, CDR1 is SGHTA and CDR2 FQGNSA. V was cut by 5 bases and J by 4 bases, with 14 bases left in between. The CDR3 loop spans 14 amino acids. This TCR came from a man aged 55 to 70 in good health. The material sequenced was blood. The J gene is TRBJ1-2, the V gene TRBV7-2; unclear D gene. The CDR3 DNA sequence: TGTGCCAGCAGCCTTCCCGGACCGTTCTATGGCTACACCTTC. Its protein product is CASSLPGPFYGYTF.